Presented here are 9 T cell receptor beta chains from one specimen sequenced in a study of blood T cells in healthy people across ages. Primers used in a second PCR of roughly 7 to 11 cycles were a sample-barcoded 5' primer and a J-beta primer mix. TCRdb re-called the 5' RACE reads with MiXCR, one entry per CDR3 protein. The repertoire consists of about 810,000 distinct CDR3 sequences, with roughly 35% occurring once and the leading ten covering approximately 12%. The sequenced sample was blood. These TCRs come from a man aged 18 to 29 in good health.

This chain links TRBV28 with TRBJ1-1; possibly TRBD1 for D (5 bases). The CDR3 sequence is 15 residues long. V was cut by 1 base and J by 4 bases, with 13 bases left in between. Germline values: CDR1 MDHEN, CDR2 SYDVKM. The CDR3, as DNA: TGTGCCAGCAGTTTATCAGGGCAGCGGTTCACTGAAGCTTTCTTT. Protein product: CASSLSGQRFTEAFF.

The rearrangement uses TRBV28 and TRBJ2-5; a possible D gene is TRBD2 (5 bases). Trimming removed 5 bases at V and 11 bases at J, with 21 bases between. CDR3 size: 14 residues. CDR1 MDHEN and CDR2 SYDVKM come from the germline V gene. The CDR3 is CASSTRTEEDEQYF. CDR3 nucleotides: TGTGCCAGCAGTACACGGACGGAGGAAGATGAGCAGTACTTC.

As to this clonotype: A much larger clone differs by one base, so this may be a read error. The V call is TRBV7-9, the J call TRBJ2-1; D ambiguous. The germline V gene has CDR1 SEHNR and CDR2 FQNEAQ (reference sequence). Deletions cut 1 base from V and 10 bases from J, with 17 bases between. The CDR3 runs to 15 residues. CDR3 sequence (DNA): TGTGCCAGCAGCTTAGAGGCGGCTTTCTCCTACGAGCAGTTCTTC. Translating gives CASSLEAAFSYEQFF.

This clonotype was picked up many times. This CDR3 is CASSRNHNEQFF. CDR3 bases: TGTGCCAGCAGTCGAAATCACAATGAGCAGTTCTTC. The chain has TRBV12-3 or TRBV12-4 and TRBJ2-1; the D is unclear. This CDR3 spans 12 amino acids. Trimming cost V 5 bases and J 5 bases, with 7 bases left between them.

Turning to this clonotype: A much bigger clone sits one base away, suggesting this may be a read error. The V call is TRBV12-3 or TRBV12-4, the J call TRBJ2-3; 11 bases line up with TRBD1. CDR3 length equals 15 residues. Trimming cost V 11 bases and J 5 bases; bases outside gene matches: 12. CDR3 in DNA: TGTGCCGGCACCCTCAGCGGGACAGGGGGAGATACGCAGTATTTT. Translating gives CAGTLSGTGGDTQYF.

This clonotype was counted many times. V gene TRBV3-1 combines with J gene TRBJ2-1, with D unclear. V was trimmed by 2 bases and J by 10 bases, leaving 9 bases between them. The germline CDR1 and CDR2 sequences are LGHDT and YNNKEL (reference sequence). There are 12 residues in the CDR3. CDR3 protein: CASSQNYGEQFF. The CDR3 DNA follows: TGTGCCAGCAGCCAAAACTATGGGGAGCAGTTCTTC.

This clonotype has a single count. The chain employs TRBV6-2 or TRBV6-3 and TRBJ2-1; D is possibly TRBD2 (7 bases). Trimming took 6 bases from V and 6 from J, leaving 18 bases between them. Germline V gene sequence: CDR1 MNHEY, CDR2 SVGEGT. The CDR3 runs 15 residues. CDR3 nucleotides: TGTGCCAGCAGCATTGAGAGGGGGGGGATCAATGAGCAGTTCTTC. This codes for CASSIERGGINEQFF.

This sequence joins TRBV7-2 and TRBJ2-5; the D gene is possibly TRBD2 (6 bases). The J call may be incorrect, as the DNA end agrees better with TRBJ2-1. This CDR3 is built from 15 residues. Germline assignment: CDR1 SGHTA and CDR2 FQGNSA. CDR3 region: CASSPSGVQTETQFF. CDR3 DNA: TGTGCCAGCAGCCCCTCGGGGGTCCAAACAGAGACCCAGTTCTTC.

This clonotype has just a few counts. For the CDR3, the DNA is TGTGCCAGCAGTCGGGACAGGGGTTTAGATAAAAAACTGTTTTTT. This gives the protein CASSRDRGLDKKLFF. The chain has TRBV6-5 and TRBJ1-4, with TRBD1 matching 10 bases. CDR3 length: 15 amino acids. The ends lost 5 bases at V and 9 bases at J; junction bases unmatched: 9. Germline lookup yields CDR1 MNHEY and CDR2 SVGAGI.